This TCR beta chain was identified in a study of blood T cell repertoires in COVID-19. Method: immunoSEQ multiplex PCR; TCRdb's copy keeps in-frame clones and lacks some. The repertoire includes some 14,000 clones, 75% to 90% of them detected once, and nearly 15% sits in the top ten. The CDR3 has 14 residues. Germline lookup yields CDR1 SNHLY and CDR2 FYNNEI. The V and J ends lost 5 bases and 2 bases, in that order; junction bases with no gene match: 2. Sequences were obtained from peripheral blood. The rearrangement links TRBV2 to TRBJ1-5; 8 bases are shared with TRBD1. This clonotype was sampled from a man aged 50 or older with active COVID-19. The CDR3 region is CASSRGQGNQPQHF. The CDR3, as DNA: TGTGCCAGCAGTCGGGGACAGGGCAATCAGCCCCAGCATTTT.